Sequencing of this TCR beta chain was carried out in a study of blood T cell repertoires in COVID-19. Study as a whole: The origin of the acute and convalescent COVID-19 samples was the United States, Italy and Spain. Nucleic acid was either cDNA or gDNA, and it came from T cells, B-cell-depleted T cells, or PBMCs.

As handled by the study authors: Estimation of nucleated cell counts relied on the amplification of reference gene primers. Profiling relied on immunoSEQ multiplex PCR, and the TCRdb table lists in-frame clones only, not all of them. Clone size and the V and J calls come from that table; the DNA yielded D and trimming. The sample includes about 130,000 clones, roughly 80% of them seen just once. The junction had 8 bases not matched to a gene; V was cut back by 6 bases and J by 3 bases. The CDR3 is 15 residues long. Per the germline V gene, CDR1 is LNHDA and CDR2 is SQIVND (reference sequence). The chain recombines TRBV19 with TRBJ1-5; 7 nucleotides line up with TRBD1. The receptor's source is a woman aged 50 to 60 with acute or convalescent COVID-19. Source material: peripheral blood. CDR3 region: CASRETGIINQPQHF. As DNA, the CDR3 is TGTGCCAGTAGGGAGACAGGGATTATCAATCAGCCCCAGCATTTT.